Listed here are 20 T cell receptor beta chains from one sample, sequenced in a study of T cells in Graves' hyperthyroidism and ophthalmopathy. What was amplified from RNA transcripts were TCR beta CDR3 regions. The TCR CDR3 was amplified in a first-round RT-PCR using the HTBI primer set. TCRdb reprocessed the multiplex PCR reads with MiXCR, giving one entry per CDR3 protein. Among fewer than 900,000 distinct CDR3 sequences listed, over 15% were seen once. The sequenced material came from blood. These receptors originate from a man between 18 and 29 years old with Graves' hyperthyroidism.

There are many counts of this clonotype. The gene calls are TRBV5-1 and TRBJ2-7, with D possibly matching TRBD1 (6 bases). The length of the CDR3 is 11 residues. CDR1 SGHRS and CDR2 YFSETQ come from the germline V gene. Trimming took 4 bases from V and 10 from J, leaving 12 bases between them. CDR3 coding DNA: TGCGCCAGCAGCATTCACAGGGAACAGTACTTC. This translates into CASSIHREQYF.

In its sample, this clonotype was seen a few times. The V gene is TRBV24-1, the J gene TRBJ2-6; no clear D. Trimming left V 1 base short and J 4 bases short, with 13 bases between. CDR3 length: 17 residues. Germline V gives CDR1 KGHDR, CDR2 SFDVKD. The CDR3 DNA is TGTGCCACCAGTGATTTCCGGGCCACCAGGGGGGCCAACGTCCTGACTTTC. Translation: CATSDFRATRGANVLTF.

The chain has TRBV9 and TRBJ2-3; a possible D gene is TRBD2 (5 bases). V was pared by 5 bases and J by 3 bases, with 13 bases between. Germline V gene lookup returns CDR1 SGDLS and CDR2 YYNGEE. CDR3 size: 14 residues. CDR3 DNA: TGTGCCAGCAGTGACACGGGGAGTACAGATACGCAGTATTTT. Amino acid sequence: CASSDTGSTDTQYF.

This clonotype showed up just a few times. J is TRBJ2-7 and V is TRBV28; tentatively, D is TRBD1 (5 bases). The germline V and J ends were trimmed by 7 bases and 6 bases, with 16 bases remaining between them. The CDR3 contains 13 residues. In germline, CDR1 is MDHEN, CDR2 SYDVKM. For the CDR3, the DNA is TGTGCCAGCACTTTCGTTGGGGCTGGCGAGCAGTACTTC. Translating gives CASTFVGAGEQYF.

The chain recombines TRBV6-5 with TRBJ2-5; D possibly corresponds to TRBD2 (6 bases). Germline assignment: CDR1 MNHEY and CDR2 SVGAGI. Trimming left V 2 bases short and J 3 bases short, with 7 bases between. The CDR3 covers 13 residues. The CDR3 DNA sequence: TGTGCCAGCAGTTACGGACTAAAAGAGACCCAGTACTTC. It codes for CASSYGLKETQYF.

The V call is TRBV10-3, the J call TRBJ2-2; TRBD1 is a possible D gene (6 bases). This CDR3 comprises 16 residues. Looked up from germline, CDR1 is ENHRY and CDR2 is SYGVKD. Trimming cost V 6 bases and J 4 bases, with 18 bases left between them. The DNA for the CDR3 is TGTGCCATCAGCCGCCGGGACACCTCGCTCACCGGGGAGCTGTTTTTT. This gives the protein CAISRRDTSLTGELFF.

There are many counts of this clonotype. The V and J genes are TRBV2 and TRBJ1-1, with D unclear. The CDR3 is made up of 15 amino acids. The germline V gene has CDR1 SNHLY and CDR2 FYNNEI. Trimming removed 4 bases at V and 0 bases at J, with 12 bases between. The CDR3: CASSAGSNMNTEAFF. Here the CDR3 DNA reads TGTGCCAGCAGTGCGGGATCCAACATGAACACTGAAGCTTTCTTT.

A few counts support this clonotype. The chain recombines TRBV28 with TRBJ1-6; possibly TRBD1 for D (5 bases). The CDR3 has 15 amino acids. Trimming took off 1 base at V and 10 bases at J, with 14 bases between the two ends. Germline V CDR1 and CDR2: MDHEN, SYDVKM. The CDR3 DNA sequence: TGTGCCAGCAGTTTATCGGGGGGTCGTCGGTCACCCCTCCACTTT. Protein: CASSLSGGRRSPLHF.

This chain connects TRBV29-1 to TRBJ2-2; 8 bases fit TRBD1. Germline values: CDR1 SQVTM, CDR2 ANQGSEA. The CDR3 loop spans 14 amino acids. The V and J ends lost 6 bases and 4 bases, in that order; junction bases with no gene match: 7. Written as DNA, the CDR3 is TGCAGCGTCGACAGGGGCCCGGGCACCGGGGAGCTGTTTTTT. It translates to CSVDRGPGTGELFF.

This clonotype has just a few counts. The chain is built from TRBV29-1 and TRBJ2-2; D unresolved. This CDR3 spans 11 amino acids. Trimming took off 3 bases at V and 7 bases at J, with 6 bases between the two ends. Germline lookup yields CDR1 SQVTM and CDR2 ANQGSEA. The chain's CDR3 is CSVELNGELFF. The CDR3 DNA is TGCAGCGTTGAGTTAAACGGGGAGCTGTTTTTT.

The sample holds many counts of this clonotype. The chain links TRBV5-5 to TRBJ2-2; no clear D gene. The CDR3 covers 12 residues. Germline CDR1 reads SGHKS; CDR2 reads YYEKEE (reference sequence). Between the trimmed V and J ends, which lost 4 bases and 6 bases, there was a span of 7 bases. The CDR3 coding sequence is TGTGCCAGCAGCCCCTCTTCCGGGGAGCTGTTTTTT. This sequence encodes CASSPSSGELFF.

This clonotype showed up many times. The rearrangement joins TRBV28 to TRBJ1-5, with D uncertain. CDR3 length equals 15 residues. The V gene lost 3 bases and the J gene lost 0 bases, with 9 bases spanning the gap. Per germline, CDR1 MDHEN and CDR2 SYDVKM. The CDR3 region is CASSFGGNSNQPQHF. The CDR3, as DNA: TGTGCCAGCAGTTTTGGAGGGAATAGCAATCAGCCCCAGCATTTT.

This clonotype was recorded many times. The rearrangement links TRBV28 to TRBJ2-3; 7 nucleotides match TRBD1. With V trimmed by 7 bases and J by 5 bases, 6 bases remained unmatched. This CDR3 has 13 residues. Germline V gene data show CDR1 as MDHEN and CDR2 as SYDVKM. The CDR3 DNA follows: TGTGCCAGCAACCATAACAGGGGAGATACGCAGTATTTT. This gives the protein CASNHNRGDTQYF.

This clonotype was recorded at least ten times. The V and J genes are TRBV2 and TRBJ2-3; D is undetermined. The CDR3 consists of 15 residues. Germline V gene data show CDR1 as SNHLY and CDR2 as FYNNEI. V was cut by 4 bases and J by 2 bases, with 13 bases left in between. This CDR3 is CASSGTAANTDTQYF. The DNA of the CDR3 is TGTGCCAGCAGTGGTACGGCGGCTAACACAGATACGCAGTATTTT.

This clonotype was recorded many times. The chain combines TRBV30 with TRBJ1-2; D unclear. Trimming left V 4 bases short and J 4 bases short, with 13 bases between. Germline V gene data show CDR1 as GTSNPN and CDR2 as SVGIG (reference sequence). There are 13 residues in the CDR3. CDR3 protein: CAWTPDGSYGYTF. Written as DNA, the CDR3 is TGTGCCTGGACCCCAGACGGATCCTATGGCTACACCTTC.

The J gene is TRBJ2-7, the V gene TRBV6-1; 10 nucleotides match TRBD2. This CDR3 has 14 amino acids. The V gene's germline CDR1 is MNHNS and CDR2 SASEGT. V lost 5 bases and J lost 6; bases outside the gene matches: 7. This chain's CDR3 is CASSPSGSFAEQYF. The CDR3 DNA follows: TGTGCCAGCAGTCCTAGCGGGAGCTTTGCCGAGCAGTACTTC.

This clonotype was detected many times. The chain carries TRBV20-1 and TRBJ1-5, with D possibly matching TRBD1 (5 bases). The CDR3 has 14 residues. CDR1 and CDR2 from the germline V gene are DFQATT and SNEGSKA (reference sequence). Deletions cut 6 bases from V and 0 bases from J, with 12 bases between. Written as DNA, the CDR3 is TGCAGTGCCAAGACAGACTATAGCAATCAGCCCCAGCATTTT. Its translation: CSAKTDYSNQPQHF.

Ten or more counts support this clonotype. The chain carries TRBV7-6 and TRBJ2-3; perhaps TRBD2 as D (6 bases). The V and J ends lost 5 bases and 2 bases respectively, with 11 bases between them. The CDR3 extends over 14 amino acids. Germline CDR1 and CDR2: SGHVS and FNYEAQ. The CDR3: CASSRVGLTDTQYF. Here the CDR3 DNA reads TGTGCCAGCAGCCGCGTGGGACTCACAGATACGCAGTATTTT.

In this sample, this clonotype turned up many times. This chain links TRBV28 with TRBJ1-2; the D is unclear. Germline assignment: CDR1 MDHEN and CDR2 SYDVKM. The CDR3 sequence is 14 residues long. V lost 3 bases and J 4 bases, leaving 12 bases between the germline ends. For the CDR3, the DNA is TGTGCCAGCAGTTTGGTCGGTCCGGGCTATGGCTACACCTTC. Its translation: CASSLVGPGYGYTF.

The rearrangement joins TRBV30 to TRBJ2-7; D may correspond to TRBD1 or TRBD2 (6 bases each). Germline CDR1 is GTSNPN and CDR2 is SVGIG (reference sequence). The CDR3 spans 14 residues. V dropped 3 bases and J dropped 5 bases, with 17 bases sitting between them. The CDR3 DNA reads as TGTGCCTGGAGCTTAGGGGGGCCCACCCACGAGCAGTACTTC. Protein product: CAWSLGGPTHEQYF.